One and the same sample provided the 27 T cell receptor beta chains below, sequenced in a study of monozygotic twins with inflammatory bowel disease. TCRdb reprocessed the 5' RACE reads and stores each CDR3 protein as one record, lacking DNA. This table lists around 97,000 distinct CDR3 sequences. Material for sequencing was blood. These receptors came from a human donor with ulcerative colitis or Crohn's disease, or a healthy co-twin of an affected twin (not recorded which).

The V and J genes are TRBV27 and TRBJ1-5; lacking DNA, the TRBD1 call made by TCRdb goes unchecked. The CDR3 consists of 18 residues. Per the germline V gene, CDR1 is MNHEY and CDR2 is SMNVEV (reference sequence). The CDR3 protein is CASSFRNRAGFSNQPQHF.

This rearrangement joins TRBV5-1 to TRBJ2-5; TCRdb proposes TRBD1, but this gene call is untestable without DNA. From germline, CDR1 is SGHRS and CDR2 YFSETQ. The CDR3 contains 14 residues. The CDR3 region is CASSLAPGEETQYF.

The rearrangement links TRBV15 to TRBJ2-5. This CDR3 comprises 15 residues. CDR1 is LNHNV, CDR2 YYDKDF, per germline (reference sequence). The CDR3 reads CATSPIGGHQETQYF.

The chain links TRBV6-1 to TRBJ2-7; the TRBD1 assignment by TCRdb is unverifiable without DNA. From germline, CDR1 is MNHNS and CDR2 SASEGT. CDR3 length: 15 amino acids. CDR3 residues: CASRPPRSNSPEQYF.

J is TRBJ1-3 and V is TRBV28. Germline V lookup: CDR1 MDHEN, CDR2 SYDVKM. This CDR3 has 13 amino acids. The CDR3 is CASRESSGNTIYF.

V usage is TRBV12-3 or TRBV12-4 and J usage is TRBJ2-3; TCRdb calls TRBD2, which cannot be checked without DNA. The CDR3 is made up of 18 amino acids. The CDR3 spells CASSSRVTSAYGLDTQYF.

The chain joins TRBV4-3 to TRBJ2-6; absent DNA, TCRdb's TRBD1 call cannot be checked. The CDR3 is made up of 16 amino acids. Germline V gene lookup returns CDR1 LGHNA and CDR2 YSLEER. The CDR3 spells CASSQQGISGANVLTF.

V gene TRBV29-1 combines with J gene TRBJ1-2; the TCRdb call, TRBD1, lacks DNA for checking. Germline V lookup: CDR1 SQVTM, CDR2 ANQGSEA. This CDR3 contains 14 residues. The CDR3 spells CSVEDPQGGYGYTF.

The chain joins TRBV20-1 to TRBJ2-7; the D gene TCRdb calls, TRBD2, cannot be checked with no DNA. There are 14 residues in the CDR3. Germline V gives CDR1 DFQATT, CDR2 SNEGSKA (reference sequence). The CDR3 is CSARGGSYSYEQYF.

This chain connects TRBV5-1 to TRBJ2-3; TCRdb names TRBD1, which stays unverified in the absence of DNA. The CDR3 is made up of 15 amino acids. Germline V gene lookup returns CDR1 SGHRS and CDR2 YFSETQ. CDR3 protein: CASRLGGVGTDTQYF.

The rearrangement joins TRBV6-2 or TRBV6-3 to TRBJ1-5. Looked up from germline, CDR1 is MNHEY and CDR2 is SVGEGT. CDR3 length: 15 residues. CDR3 loop: CASTQPDNSNQPQHF.

This rearrangement joins TRBV5-5 to TRBJ1-4. The CDR3 loop spans 16 amino acids. Germline CDR1 is SGHKS and CDR2 is YYEKEE (reference sequence). The chain's CDR3 is CASSLHKVPTNEKLFF.

The chain has TRBV30 and TRBJ2-5; TCRdb indicates TRBD2, and absent DNA this call remains unverified. The CDR3 has 17 amino acids. CDR1 GTSNPN and CDR2 SVGIG come from the germline V gene (reference sequence). CDR3 loop: CAWGPGLAGGKQETQYF.

The chain joins TRBV5-1 to TRBJ1-2. Germline V gene data show CDR1 as SGHRS and CDR2 as YFSETQ. The CDR3 is 15 residues long. The CDR3 loop is CASSLADAMGYGYTF.

The chain recombines TRBV18 with TRBJ2-3; checking the TCRdb D call of TRBD2 is not possible without DNA. The CDR3 contains 15 residues. CDR1 is KGHSH and CDR2 is LQKENI in the germline V gene. The chain's CDR3 is CASSPRGVSADTQYF.

The V and J genes are TRBV7-9 and TRBJ1-5; without DNA, the TCRdb call of TRBD1 cannot be checked. CDR3 size: 15 residues. Germline lookup yields CDR1 SEHNR and CDR2 FQNEAQ (reference sequence). CDR3 amino acids: CASSSVARGNQPQHF. Full variable domain (missing parts from reference TRBV7-9 and TRBJ1-5): DTGVSQNPRHKITKRGQNVTFRCDPISEHNRLYWYRQTLGQGPEFLTYFQNEAQLEKSRLLSDRFSAERPKGSFSTLEIQRTEQGDSAMYLCASSSVARGNQPQHFGDGTRLSIL.

The V call is TRBV7-9, the J call TRBJ1-6; lacking DNA, the TRBD1 call made by TCRdb goes unchecked. Looked up from germline, CDR1 is SEHNR and CDR2 is FQNEAQ (reference sequence). The CDR3 is 17 amino acids. The CDR3 loop reads CASRRGEGATYNSPLHF.

The V and J genes are TRBV7-9 and TRBJ1-2; there is no DNA to check the TCRdb D call of TRBD1. CDR1 is SEHNR, CDR2 FQNEAQ, per germline (reference sequence). The CDR3 has 15 residues. This chain's CDR3 is CASSPRTGMNYGYTF.

The V call is TRBV29-1, the J call TRBJ2-7; TCRdb returns TRBD2, unconfirmable since there is no DNA. In germline, CDR1 is SQVTM, CDR2 ANQGSEA. This CDR3 contains 14 residues. CDR3 sequence: CSVGLAGVWSEQYF.

The chain uses TRBV11-2 and TRBJ2-3. Germline CDR1 and CDR2: SGHAT and FQNNGV. The CDR3 length is 12 residues. CDR3 loop: CASSLSLDTQYF.

CDR3 in amino acids: CASSPVGGTGNNEQFF. The chain carries TRBV11-2 and TRBJ2-1; without DNA, the TCRdb call of TRBD1 cannot be checked. The germline V gene has CDR1 SGHAT and CDR2 FQNNGV. The CDR3 extends over 16 amino acids.

The chain joins TRBV4-2 to TRBJ1-6. The CDR3 consists of 13 residues. CDR1 and CDR2 from the germline V gene are LGHNA and YNFKEQ. The chain's CDR3 is CATAGSYNSPLHF.

V gene TRBV24-1 combines with J gene TRBJ2-3; TCRdb lists TRBD2, though no DNA is available to test this call. Germline lookup yields CDR1 KGHDR and CDR2 SFDVKD. There are 15 residues in the CDR3. The CDR3 loop is CATSDLKRGEDTQYF.

The chain couples TRBV2 to TRBJ1-2; there is no DNA to check the TCRdb D call of TRBD1. Germline V gives CDR1 SNHLY, CDR2 FYNNEI. The CDR3 runs 15 residues. The CDR3 here is CASSLLRQGEYGYTF.

The chain links TRBV7-2 to TRBJ2-3; TCRdb picks TRBD1, but there is no DNA to check that call. The CDR3 length is 16 residues. CDR1 is SGHTA, CDR2 FQGNSA, per germline. CDR3 in amino acids: CASSIMGGGRTDTQYF.

The V gene is TRBV9, the J gene TRBJ1-5; there is no DNA to check the TCRdb D call of TRBD1. Germline values: CDR1 SGDLS, CDR2 YYNGEE. The CDR3 sequence is 16 residues long. The CDR3 loop is CASSSEATGVDQPQHF. The whole variable domain, remainder taken from reference TRBV9 and TRBJ1-5, is DSGVTQTPKHLITATGQRVTLRCSPRSGDLSVYWYQQSLDQGLQFLIQYYNGEERAKGNILERFSAQQFPDLHSELNLSSLELGDSALYFCASSSEATGVDQPQHFGDGTRLSIL.

The V call is TRBV5-1, the J call TRBJ2-5; with no DNA, the TCRdb D assignment of TRBD1 cannot be verified. Germline-derived CDR1 and CDR2 are SGHRS and YFSETQ. CDR3 length: 16 residues. This CDR3 is CASSQNPGQGMQTQYF.